This is a list of T cell receptor beta chains from one sample in a study of T-cell reconstitution after alpha-beta-depleted transplantation in children. TCRdb reprocessed the PCR reads via MiXCR and lists one record per CDR3 protein. The sample gives about 170,000 distinct CDR3 sequences, roughly 11% of which show up once; less than 15% is in the top ten. The sample in question was PBMCs, obtained before TCRalphabeta/CD19-depleted stem cell transplant. These receptors all come from a boy aged 2 to 10 with acute myeloid leukemia, due to receive a stem cell transplant. The CDR3 runs from the conserved cysteine through the conserved F or W. Fields, in order: clone size, J gene, D gene, V gene, CDR3 DNA, CDR3 protein. The D gene is left open where the match is weak. Some rows mark clone size as missing; the rest say once, few, many or name a class of expanded clone.

>many|TRBJ2-1|TRBD2|TRBV5-1
TGCGCCAGCAGCCGCGGGACTAGCGGCTCCTACAATGAGCAGTTCTTC
CASSRGTSGSYNEQFF
>many|TRBJ2-2|TRBD2|TRBV5-6
TGTGCCAGCAGCTTGCTTTCTAGCGGGCCCACCGGGGAGCTGTTTTTT
CASSLLSSGPTGELFF
>many|TRBJ2-7|.|TRBV10-2
TGCGCCAGCAGTGACCCTGGAGAGTCCTACGAGCAGTACTTC
CASSDPGESYEQYF
>many|TRBJ1-6|.|TRBV11-1
TGTGCCAGCAGCGAACCCAACGAGGTACCCCTCCACTTT
CASSEPNEVPLHF
>many|TRBJ2-5|.|TRBV6-1
TGTGCCAGCAGTAGGGTGGGACACAGCCCTCAAGAGACCCAGTACTTC
CASSRVGHSPQETQYF
>many|TRBJ1-6|TRBD1|TRBV6-5
TGTGCCAGCAGTTACAGGGGGCTAGACTCACCCCTCCACTTT
CASSYRGLDSPLHF
>many|TRBJ2-2|TRBD2|TRBV5-1
TGCGCCAGCAGCCCCCTTGGAGTAGCGGGGTACACCGGGGAGCTGTTTTTT
CASSPLGVAGYTGELFF
>.|TRBJ2-2|TRBD2|TRBV7-2
TGTGCCAGCAGCTTAAATTATGGGCTAGCGGGAGCCGGGGAGCTGTTTTTT
CASSLNYGLAGAGELFF
>many|TRBJ1-1|.|TRBV10-3
TGTGCCATCAGTGAGTATGGGGCCGACACTGAAGCTTTCTTT
CAISEYGADTEAFF
>many|TRBJ2-7|.|TRBV12-5
TGTGCTAGTGCAAGGGGACCCTCCTACGAGCAGTACTTC
CASARGPSYEQYF
>many|TRBJ1-1|.|TRBV3-1
TGTGCCAGCAGCCAAGATCCCCGGAGGTTGGGGAACACTGAAGCTTTCTTT
CASSQDPRRLGNTEAFF
>many|TRBJ2-1|.|TRBV18
TGTGCCAGCTCACATCGGGGGAATTCAATGGATGATGAGCAGTTCTTC
CASSHRGNSMDDEQFF
>many|TRBJ2-1|.|TRBV27
TGTGCCAGCACCACCTTGGTTGGCTCCTACAATGAGCAGTTCTTC
CASTTLVGSYNEQFF
>many|TRBJ1-6|.|TRBV12-3/TRBV12-4
TGTGCCAGCAGTCGTGCGGGGGGAGCTAATTCACCCCTCCACTTT
CASSRAGGANSPLHF
>many|TRBJ2-7|.|TRBV6-1
TGTGCCAGCAGTGAAGCAGGACCCTACGAGCAGTACTTC
CASSEAGPYEQYF
>many|TRBJ2-5|.|TRBV28
TGTGCCAGCCAAAATATTATTCAAGAGACCCAGTACTTC
CASQNIIQETQYF